The clone carrying this T cell receptor (beta chain) was detected a few times. Amplification used 60 Vbeta primers and 13 Jbeta primers. Produced via immunoSEQ multiplex PCR; TCRdb's table is partial and in-frame only. The sample lists roughly 150,000 clones; roughly 9.4% were seen once. Germline V gene lookup returns CDR1 MNHEY and CDR2 SMNVEV (reference sequence). Trimming took 2 bases from V and 7 from J, leaving 9 bases between them. This CDR3 comprises 13 residues. The sample belongs to a study of cytomegalovirus exposure and HLA in healthy donors. The receptor was isolated from a male donor in good health and CMV-seronegative. This chain links TRBV27 with TRBJ1-5, with D unresolved. The specimen was PBMCs. The CDR3 coding sequence is TGTGCCAGCAGTTTAGTTAGTTGGCAGCCCCAGCATTTT. Residues: CASSLVSWQPQHF.